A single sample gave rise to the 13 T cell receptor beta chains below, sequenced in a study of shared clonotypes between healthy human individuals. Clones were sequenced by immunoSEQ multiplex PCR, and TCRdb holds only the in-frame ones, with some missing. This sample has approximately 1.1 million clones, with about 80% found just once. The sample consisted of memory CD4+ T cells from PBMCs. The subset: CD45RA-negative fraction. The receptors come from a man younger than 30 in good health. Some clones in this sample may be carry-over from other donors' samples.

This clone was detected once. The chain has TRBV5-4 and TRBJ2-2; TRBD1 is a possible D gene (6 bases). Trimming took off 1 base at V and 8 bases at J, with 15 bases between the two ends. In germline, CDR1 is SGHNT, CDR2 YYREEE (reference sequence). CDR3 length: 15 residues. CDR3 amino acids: CASSLTTGRSGELFF. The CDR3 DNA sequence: TGTGCCAGCAGCTTGACCACAGGGAGATCAGGGGAGCTGTTTTTT.

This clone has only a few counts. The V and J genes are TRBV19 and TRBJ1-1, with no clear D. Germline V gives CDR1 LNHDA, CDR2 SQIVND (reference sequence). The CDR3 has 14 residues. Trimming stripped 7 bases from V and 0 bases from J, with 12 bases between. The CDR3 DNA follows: TGTGCCAGTACGAGGTTATCGATGAACACTGAAGCTTTCTTT. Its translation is CASTRLSMNTEAFF.

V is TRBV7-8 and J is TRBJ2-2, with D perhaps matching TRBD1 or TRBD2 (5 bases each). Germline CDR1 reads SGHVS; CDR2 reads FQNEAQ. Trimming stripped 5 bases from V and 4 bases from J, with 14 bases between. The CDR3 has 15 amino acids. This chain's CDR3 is CASSKRGTSTGELFF. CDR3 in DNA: TGTGCCAGCAGCAAGAGAGGGACGAGCACCGGGGAGCTGTTTTTT.

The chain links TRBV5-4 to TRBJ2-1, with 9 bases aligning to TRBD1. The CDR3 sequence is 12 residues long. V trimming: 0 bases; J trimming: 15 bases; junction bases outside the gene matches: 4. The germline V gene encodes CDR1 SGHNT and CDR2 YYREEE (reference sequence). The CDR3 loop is CASSLGGQGRFF. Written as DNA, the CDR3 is TGTGCCAGCAGCTTGGGCGGACAGGGGAGGTTCTTC.

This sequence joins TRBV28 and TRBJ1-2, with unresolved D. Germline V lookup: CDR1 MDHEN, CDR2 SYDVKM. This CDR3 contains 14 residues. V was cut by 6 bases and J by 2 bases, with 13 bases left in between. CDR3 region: CASRTSGGNYGYTF. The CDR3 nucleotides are TGTGCCAGCAGGACGAGCGGAGGAAACTATGGCTACACCTTC.

CDR3 coding DNA: TGCAGCGTTGGCCGGCTAGCGGGAGCAGATACGCAGTATTTT. It codes for CSVGRLAGADTQYF. The rearrangement uses TRBV29-1 and TRBJ2-3; 10 bases are a match to TRBD2. This CDR3 comprises 14 residues. The germline V gene has CDR1 SQVTM and CDR2 ANQGSEA. Germline trimming cut 4 bases from V and 4 bases from J; bases unmatched to any gene: 5.

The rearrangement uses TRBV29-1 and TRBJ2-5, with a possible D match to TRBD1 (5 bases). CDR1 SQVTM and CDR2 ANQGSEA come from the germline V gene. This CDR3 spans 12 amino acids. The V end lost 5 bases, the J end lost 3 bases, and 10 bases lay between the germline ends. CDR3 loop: CSVLGVEETQYF. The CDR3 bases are TGCAGCGTTCTAGGGGTGGAAGAGACCCAGTACTTC.

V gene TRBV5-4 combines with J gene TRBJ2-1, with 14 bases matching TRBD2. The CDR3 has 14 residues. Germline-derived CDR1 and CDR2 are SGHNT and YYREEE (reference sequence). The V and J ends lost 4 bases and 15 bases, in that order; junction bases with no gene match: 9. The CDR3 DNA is TGTGCCAGCAGCCCGCCCGGGACTAGCGGGAGAGGGTTCTTC. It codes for CASSPPGTSGRGFF. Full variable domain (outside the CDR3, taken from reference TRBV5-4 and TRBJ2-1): ETGVTQSPTHLIKTRGQQVTLRCSSQSGHNTVSWYQQALGQGPQFIFQYYREEENGRGNFPPRFSGLQFPNYSSELNVNALELDDSALYLCASSPPGTSGRGFFGPGTRLTVL.

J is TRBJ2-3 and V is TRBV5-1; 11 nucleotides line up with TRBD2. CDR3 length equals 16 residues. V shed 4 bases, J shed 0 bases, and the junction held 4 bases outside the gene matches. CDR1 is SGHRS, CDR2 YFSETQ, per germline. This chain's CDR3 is CASSRGTSGSTDTQYF. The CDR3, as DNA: TGCGCCAGCAGCAGAGGGACTAGCGGTAGCACAGATACGCAGTATTTT.

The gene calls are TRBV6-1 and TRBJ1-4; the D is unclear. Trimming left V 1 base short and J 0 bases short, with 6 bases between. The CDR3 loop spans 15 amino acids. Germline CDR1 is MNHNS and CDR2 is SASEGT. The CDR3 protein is CASSEVGATNEKLFF. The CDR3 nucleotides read TGTGCCAGCAGTGAAGTCGGTGCAACTAATGAAAAACTGTTTTTT.

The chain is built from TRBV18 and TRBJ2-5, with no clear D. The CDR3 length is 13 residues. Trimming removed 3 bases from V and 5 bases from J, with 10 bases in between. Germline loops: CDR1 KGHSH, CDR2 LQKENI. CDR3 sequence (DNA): TGTGCCAGCTCACCTATCACACGGGAGACCCAGTACTTC. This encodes CASSPITRETQYF.

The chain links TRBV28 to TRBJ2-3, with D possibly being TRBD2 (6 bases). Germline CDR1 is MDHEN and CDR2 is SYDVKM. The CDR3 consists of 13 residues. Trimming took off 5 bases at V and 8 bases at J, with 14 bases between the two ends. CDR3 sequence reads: CASSLRLDGTQYF. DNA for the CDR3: TGTGCCAGCAGTCTCAGACTAGATGGTACGCAGTATTTT.

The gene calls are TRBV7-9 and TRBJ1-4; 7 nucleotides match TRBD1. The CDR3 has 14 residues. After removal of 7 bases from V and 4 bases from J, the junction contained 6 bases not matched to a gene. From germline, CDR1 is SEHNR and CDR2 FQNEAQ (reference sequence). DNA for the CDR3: TGTGCCAGCACCCCAGGACAGGTTAATGAAAAACTGTTTTTT. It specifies CASTPGQVNEKLFF.